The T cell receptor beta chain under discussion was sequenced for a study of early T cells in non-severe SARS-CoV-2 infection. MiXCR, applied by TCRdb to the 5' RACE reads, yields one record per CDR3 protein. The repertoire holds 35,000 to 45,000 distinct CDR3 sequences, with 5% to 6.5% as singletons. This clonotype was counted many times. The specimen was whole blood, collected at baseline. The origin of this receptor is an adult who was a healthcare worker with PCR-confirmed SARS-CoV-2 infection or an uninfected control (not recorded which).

Here the CDR3 DNA reads TGTGCCACGGGCGGTACGAACACCGGGGAGCTGTTTTTT. The encoded protein is CATGGTNTGELFF. The V call is TRBV18, the J call TRBJ2-2, with unresolved D. The CDR3 has 13 amino acids. The V end was cut by 10 bases, the J end by 0 bases, with 9 bases between. Per the germline V gene, CDR1 is KGHSH and CDR2 is LQKENI. Drawing the rest from reference TRBV18 and TRBJ2-2, the complete variable domain is NAGVMQNPRHLVRRRGQEARLRCSPMKGHSHVYWYRQLPEEGLKFMVYLQKENIIDESGMPKERFSAEFPKEGPSILRIQQVVRGDSAAYFCATGGTNTGELFFGEGSRLTVL.